The 30 T cell receptor beta chains presented below share a single source sample, sequenced in a study of blood T cell repertoires in COVID-19. Repertoires were generated with immunoSEQ multiplex PCR, while TCRdb's copy carries only in-frame clones and drops some. The data contain about 70,000 clones, around 92% of them singletons. Source material: peripheral blood. The receptors come from a man in his sixties with acute or convalescent COVID-19.

This clone appeared once. The junction departs from germline at one end; a sequencing error may be responsible. The V and J genes are TRBV5-1 and TRBJ1-5; a possible D gene is TRBD1 (6 bases). Germline CDR1 and CDR2: SGHRS and YFSETQ. The CDR3 loop spans 15 amino acids. The CDR3 is CASSPRGGHNEPQHF. As DNA, the CDR3 is TGCGCCAGCAGCCCGAGGGGGGGCCACAATGAGCCCCAGCATTTT.

The chain combines TRBV2 with TRBJ1-2, with 11 bases lining up with TRBD1. This CDR3 is 14 amino acids long. Trimming cost V 4 bases and J 7 bases; bases outside gene matches: 5. Germline CDR1 and CDR2: SNHLY and FYNNEI. DNA of the CDR3: TGTGCCAGCAGTGCCTGGACAGGGGGCATTGGCTACACCTTC. This encodes CASSAWTGGIGYTF. Full variable domain (remainder filled in from reference TRBV2 and TRBJ1-2): EPEVTQTPSHQVTQMGQEVILRCVPISNHLYFYWYRQILGQKVEFLVSFYNNEISEKSEIFDDQFSVERPDGSNFTLKIRSTKLEDSAMYFCASSAWTGGIGYTFGSGTRLTVV.

The chain links TRBV5-1 to TRBJ2-2; D might be TRBD1 (6 bases). CDR1 and CDR2 (germline): SGHRS, YFSETQ. Between the trimmed V and J ends, which lost 2 bases and 5 bases, there was a span of 10 bases. The CDR3 is 14 residues long. CDR3 region: CASSFTDSTGELFF. The CDR3 bases are TGCGCCAGCAGCTTTACGGACAGTACCGGGGAGCTGTTTTTT.

This clone was seen only once. The chain couples TRBV5-8 to TRBJ2-1, with D perhaps matching TRBD1 (5 bases). The length of the CDR3 is 13 residues. Germline loops: CDR1 SGHTS, CDR2 YDEGEE. V lost 2 bases to trimming and J lost 10 bases, with 13 bases between them. This CDR3 reads CASSLTGVREQFF. In DNA form, the CDR3 reads TGTGCCAGCAGCTTAACAGGTGTTAGGGAGCAGTTCTTC.

This chain connects TRBV11-2 to TRBJ1-1; tentative D call: TRBD1 (5 bases). This CDR3 contains 15 residues. Germline CDR1 SGHAT, CDR2 FQNNGV. Trimming shortened V by 2 bases and J by 3 bases, and 13 bases separated the two germline ends. For the CDR3, the DNA is TGTGCCAGCAGCTTACGGGGGGGGATGTACACTGAAGCTTTCTTT. Its translation is CASSLRGGMYTEAFF.

This sequence joins TRBV9 and TRBJ1-3; D perhaps matches TRBD1 (5 bases). V gave up 3 bases and J gave up 2 bases, with 9 bases separating them. The length of the CDR3 is 14 residues. CDR1 is SGDLS and CDR2 is YYNGEE in the germline V gene. CDR3 DNA: TGTGCCAGCAGCGCAGACAGCCCTGGAAACACCATATATTTT. Protein sequence: CASSADSPGNTIYF. Looking up the rest from reference TRBV9 and TRBJ1-3 gives the full variable domain: DSGVTQTPKHLITATGQRVTLRCSPRSGDLSVYWYQQSLDQGLQFLIQYYNGEERAKGNILERFSAQQFPDLHSELNLSSLELGDSALYFCASSADSPGNTIYFGEGSWLTVV.

The V call is TRBV6-6, the J call TRBJ1-2, with TRBD1 matching over 10 bases. This CDR3 is built from 15 residues. The V gene's germline CDR1 is MNHNY and CDR2 SVGAGI (reference sequence). Germline trimming cut 6 bases from V and 1 base from J; bases unmatched to any gene: 5. The CDR3 spells CASSRQGALNYGYTF. DNA of the CDR3: TGTGCCAGCAGCAGACAGGGGGCCCTTAACTATGGCTACACCTTC.

The chain has TRBV19 and TRBJ1-1; D unclear. Trimming shortened V by 10 bases and J by 1 base, and 13 bases separated the two germline ends. The CDR3 has 13 amino acids. Germline-derived CDR1 and CDR2 are LNHDA and SQIVND (reference sequence). This CDR3 is CAISESQNTEAFF. For the CDR3, the DNA is TGTGCCATATCCGAAAGCCAGAACACTGAAGCTTTCTTT.

The table lists this clone with a count of one. This chain uses TRBV6-5 with TRBJ1-6, with D unresolved. The V gene lost 0 bases and the J gene lost 10 bases, with 7 bases spanning the gap. The V gene's germline CDR1 is MNHEY and CDR2 SVGAGI. The CDR3 is 13 residues long. The CDR3 coding sequence is TGTGCCAGCAGTTACTCCATCGAGTCACCCCTCCACTTT. Protein: CASSYSIESPLHF.

The chain couples TRBV30 to TRBJ2-7, with D maybe TRBD2 (5 bases). This CDR3 spans 13 amino acids. Per the germline V gene, CDR1 is GTSNPN and CDR2 is SVGIG (reference sequence). V was clipped by 1 base and J by 4 bases, with 11 bases between them. The CDR3 sequence: CAWSGGYTYEQYF. In DNA form, the CDR3 reads TGTGCCTGGAGTGGAGGGTATACGTACGAGCAGTACTTC.

CDR3 in amino acids: CASSQARVSSGNTIYF. DNA for the CDR3: TGTGCCAGCAGCCAAGCTCGCGTAAGCTCTGGAAACACCATATATTTT. The gene calls are TRBV3-1 (or the pseudogene TRBV3-2) and TRBJ1-3; D remains unclear. The CDR3 has 16 residues. The germline CDR1 and CDR2 sequences are LGHDT and YNNKEL (reference sequence). Between the trimmed V and J ends, which lost 1 base and 0 bases, there was a span of 10 bases.

The rearrangement links TRBV7-3 to TRBJ1-1; TRBD1 might be the D (6 bases). The germline CDR1 and CDR2 sequences are SGHTA and FQGTGA. The CDR3 has 15 amino acids. V was pared by 8 bases and J by 1 base, with 17 bases between. CDR3 sequence: CASAYLGGGNTEAFF. The CDR3 nucleotides read TGTGCCAGCGCTTATCTTGGGGGCGGGAACACTGAAGCTTTCTTT. The complete variable domain, with remaining parts taken from reference TRBV7-3 and TRBJ1-1, reads GAGVSQTPSNKVTEKGKYVELRCDPISGHTALYWYRQSLGQGPEFLIYFQGTGAADDSGLPNDRFFAVRPEGSVSTLKIQRTERGDSAVYLCASAYLGGGNTEAFFGQGTRLTVV.

The chain employs TRBV6-1 and TRBJ1-4; D perhaps matches TRBD1 (6 bases). Germline V lookup: CDR1 MNHNS, CDR2 SASEGT. The CDR3 runs 15 residues. V was shortened by 3 bases and J by 5 bases, with 13 bases between the two germline ends. CDR3 residues: CASSDPRGGNEKLFF. The CDR3 DNA reads as TGTGCCAGCAGTGATCCACGTGGGGGCAATGAAAAACTGTTTTTT.

The rearrangement uses TRBV18 and TRBJ2-5; no definite D call. Germline CDR1 and CDR2: KGHSH and LQKENI. Between the trimmed V and J ends, which lost 2 bases and 4 bases, there was a span of 5 bases. The CDR3 has 12 residues. CDR3 in DNA: TGTGCCAGCTCACCAGTCGGAGAGACCCAGTACTTC. This gives the protein CASSPVGETQYF. The full variable domain, in which reference TRBV18 and TRBJ2-5 provide the parts outside the CDR3, is NAGVMQNPRHLVRRRGQEARLRCSPMKGHSHVYWYRQLPEEGLKFMVYLQKENIIDESGMPKERFSAEFPKEGPSILRIQQVVRGDSAAYFCASSPVGETQYFGPGTRLLVL.

This chain joins TRBV10-3 and TRBJ2-1; D is possibly TRBD2 (6 bases). Trimming cost V 8 bases and J 10 bases, with 12 bases left between them. The CDR3 consists of 11 residues. CDR1 is ENHRY and CDR2 is SYGVKD in the germline V gene. CDR3 region: CAISRGEEQFF. DNA for the CDR3: TGTGCCATCTCCCGCGGGGAGGAGCAGTTCTTC.

This chain uses TRBV5-1 with TRBJ2-7; possibly TRBD2 for D (6 bases). The germline V gene encodes CDR1 SGHRS and CDR2 YFSETQ. Trimming stripped 0 bases from V and 6 bases from J, with 13 bases between. The CDR3 is 14 residues long. The CDR3 bases are TGCGCCAGCAGCTTGGAAGGGACTCCCAGCGAGCAGTACTTC. This codes for CASSLEGTPSEQYF.

V usage is TRBV6-1 and J usage is TRBJ1-2; D uncertain. Trimming left V 2 bases short and J 7 bases short, with 14 bases between. CDR3 size: 14 residues. CDR1 and CDR2 (germline): MNHNS, SASEGT. CDR3 amino acids: CASSEYNNAGGYTF. CDR3 DNA sequence: TGTGCCAGCAGTGAATACAATAACGCGGGTGGCTACACCTTC.

The chain joins TRBV21-1 to TRBJ1-5. TRBV21-1 is an annotated pseudogene. This CDR3 spans 15 amino acids. The CDR3 spells CASSDLGGDDQPQHF. The CDR3 DNA is TGTGCCAGCAGCGACTTAGGGGGGGATGATCAGCCCCAGCATTTT.

This clone occurred once. V usage is TRBV19 and J usage is TRBJ1-5; D uncertain. Trimming shortened V by 6 bases and J by 2 bases, and 14 bases separated the two germline ends. The CDR3 has 15 residues. Germline loops: CDR1 LNHDA, CDR2 SQIVND (reference sequence). Here the CDR3 DNA reads TGTGCCAGTAGCGGCGAAGGGAGGGGCAATCAGCCCCAGCATTTT. Translating gives CASSGEGRGNQPQHF.

As DNA, the CDR3 is TGTGCCAGCAGCTTGACCGAGAAGTATGGCTACACCTTC. It specifies CASSLTEKYGYTF. This chain uses TRBV5-4 with TRBJ1-2, with unresolved D. This CDR3 is built from 13 residues. V shed 1 base and J shed 5 bases, with 9 bases lying between them. Germline CDR1 and CDR2: SGHNT and YYREEE (reference sequence).

The chain has TRBV19 and TRBJ1-3; D unclear. Germline loops: CDR1 LNHDA, CDR2 SQIVND (reference sequence). V lost 9 bases to trimming and J lost 0 bases, with 9 bases between them. The CDR3 sequence is 13 residues long. The CDR3, as DNA: TGTGCCAGCCGCGGCCTCTCTGGAAACACCATATATTTT. Residues: CASRGLSGNTIYF.

V usage is TRBV6-5 and J usage is TRBJ2-7; D is ambiguous. Germline CDR1 MNHEY, CDR2 SVGAGI. The V end was cut by 6 bases, the J end by 4 bases, with 7 bases between. CDR3 length: 11 residues. CDR3 sequence (DNA): TGTGCCAGCAGGAGAGATTACGAGCAGTACTTC. Amino acid sequence: CASRRDYEQYF.

The chain employs TRBV6-1 and TRBJ1-6; possibly TRBD1 for D (6 bases). CDR3 length: 14 residues. Trimming left V 6 bases short and J 10 bases short, with 16 bases between. Germline V gives CDR1 MNHNS, CDR2 SASEGT. CDR3 DNA sequence: TGTGCCAGCAGACCCGGACAGCTAACCTCACCCCTCCACTTT. Translation gives CASRPGQLTSPLHF.

V and J are TRBV5-1 and TRBJ2-3; 9 positions match TRBD1. Germline V CDR1 and CDR2: SGHRS, YFSETQ. The junction had 2 bases not matched to a gene; V was cut back by 0 bases and J by 0 bases. The CDR3 has 16 residues. The CDR3 sequence: CASSLAGTGSTDTQYF. The CDR3 region has the DNA TGCGCCAGCAGCTTGGCCGGGACAGGGAGCACAGATACGCAGTATTTT.

The chain joins TRBV3-1 (or the pseudogene TRBV3-2) to TRBJ2-1; tentative D call: TRBD1 (5 bases). Trimming took off 1 base at V and 8 bases at J, with 15 bases between the two ends. Germline V gives CDR1 LGHDT, CDR2 YNNKEL (reference sequence). The CDR3 has 15 amino acids. CDR3 sequence (DNA): TGTGCCAGCAGCCAAGGGGCAGGGTATTCTGATGAGCAGTTCTTC. It specifies CASSQGAGYSDEQFF.

In this sample, this clone turned up once. V is TRBV6-5 and J is TRBJ1-2; D may be TRBD1 (5 bases). Trimming took 4 bases from V and 6 from J, leaving 9 bases between them. CDR1 is MNHEY and CDR2 is SVGAGI in the germline V gene. The CDR3 spans 12 residues. The CDR3 DNA is TGTGCCAGCAGTTTCGGGGGGGATGGCTACACCTTC. Protein sequence: CASSFGGDGYTF.

The chain recombines TRBV30 with TRBJ2-3; 8 nucleotides agree with TRBD1. The CDR3 consists of 16 residues. The junction had 14 bases not matched to a gene; V was cut back by 4 bases and J by 5 bases. Per the germline V gene, CDR1 is GTSNPN and CDR2 is SVGIG (reference sequence). The CDR3, as DNA: TGTGCCTGGAAAACCGCCGGGACAGGCTGGAGAGATACGCAGTATTTT. This encodes CAWKTAGTGWRDTQYF.

This clone appeared a single time. V gene TRBV18 combines with J gene TRBJ1-6; D uncertain. The germline V gene has CDR1 KGHSH and CDR2 LQKENI. This CDR3 is built from 14 residues. V lost 2 bases and J lost 6, with 8 bases in between. The CDR3 region is CASSPEQSNSPLHF. The CDR3 DNA follows: TGTGCCAGCTCACCAGAACAGAGTAATTCACCCCTCCACTTT. The whole variable domain, remainder taken from reference TRBV18 and TRBJ1-6, is NAGVMQNPRHLVRRRGQEARLRCSPMKGHSHVYWYRQLPEEGLKFMVYLQKENIIDESGMPKERFSAEFPKEGPSILRIQQVVRGDSAAYFCASSPEQSNSPLHFGNGTRLTVT.

The gene calls are TRBV2 and TRBJ1-5; no firm D call. Germline V CDR1 and CDR2: SNHLY, FYNNEI. The germline V and J ends were trimmed by 6 bases and 3 bases, with 12 bases remaining between them. CDR3 length: 14 residues. CDR3 amino acids: CASRASGNNQPQHF. CDR3 sequence (DNA): TGTGCCAGCAGAGCCTCCGGGAACAATCAGCCCCAGCATTTT.

This clone was counted once. The chain recombines TRBV7-2 with TRBJ1-1; tentative D call: TRBD1 (5 bases). Germline V gene data show CDR1 as SGHTA and CDR2 as FQGNSA. This CDR3 contains 13 residues. V was clipped by 3 bases and J by 4 bases, with 9 bases between them. CDR3 bases: TGTGCCAGCAGCTTGGGGCGGATCACTGAAGCTTTCTTT. Translated: CASSLGRITEAFF.